Detailed here is one T cell receptor beta chain. This sample includes further DNA sequences coding for the same CDR3. The method was immunoSEQ multiplex PCR; TCRdb's version includes in-frame clones alone and lacks a portion of them. Counted here are more than 250,000 clones, approximately 89% occurring once; the ten biggest clones make up over 1%. This entry is derived from a study of blood T cell repertoires in COVID-19. Study-level background: PBMCs, B-cell-depleted T cells, or T cells provided the cDNA or gDNA that made up the material.

Participant ages covered roughly 18 to 89 years across about two dozen US areas. Sequences were obtained from PBMCs or T cells enriched from blood (not recorded which). The TCR comes from a woman aged 40 to 55 with acute COVID-19.

The CDR3 DNA is TGTGCCAGCAGTTTAAGTGCGGGAATCTACAATGAGCAGTTCTTC. It translates to CASSLSAGIYNEQFF. The rearrangement links TRBV27 to TRBJ2-1; D might be TRBD2 (6 bases). V lost 2 bases to trimming and J lost 3 bases, with 11 bases between them. Looked up from germline, CDR1 is MNHEY and CDR2 is SMNVEV (reference sequence). CDR3 length equals 15 residues.